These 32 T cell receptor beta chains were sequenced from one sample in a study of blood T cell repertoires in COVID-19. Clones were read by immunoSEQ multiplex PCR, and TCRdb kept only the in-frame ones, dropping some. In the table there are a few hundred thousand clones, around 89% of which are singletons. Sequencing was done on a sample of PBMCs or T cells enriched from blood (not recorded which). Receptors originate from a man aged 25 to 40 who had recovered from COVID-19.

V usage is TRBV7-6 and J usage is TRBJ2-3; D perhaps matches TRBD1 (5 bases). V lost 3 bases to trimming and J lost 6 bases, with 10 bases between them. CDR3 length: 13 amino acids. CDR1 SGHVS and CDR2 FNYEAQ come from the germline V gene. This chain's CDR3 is CASSFVAGDTQYF. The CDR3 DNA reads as TGTGCCAGCAGCTTTGTGGCAGGGGATACGCAGTATTTT.

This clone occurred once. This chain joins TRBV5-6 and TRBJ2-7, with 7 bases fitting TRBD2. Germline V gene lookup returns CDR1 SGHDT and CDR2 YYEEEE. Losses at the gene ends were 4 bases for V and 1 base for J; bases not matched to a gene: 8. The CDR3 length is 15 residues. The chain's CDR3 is CASSLGLGGSYEQYF. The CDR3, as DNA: TGTGCCAGCAGCCTCGGACTAGGCGGGTCCTACGAGCAGTACTTC.

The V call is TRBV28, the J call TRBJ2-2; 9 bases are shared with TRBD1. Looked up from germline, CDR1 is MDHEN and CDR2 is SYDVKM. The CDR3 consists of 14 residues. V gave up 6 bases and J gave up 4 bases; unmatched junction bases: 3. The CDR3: CASRRQGGTGELFF. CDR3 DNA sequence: TGTGCCAGCAGGCGACAGGGGGGCACCGGGGAGCTGTTTTTT.

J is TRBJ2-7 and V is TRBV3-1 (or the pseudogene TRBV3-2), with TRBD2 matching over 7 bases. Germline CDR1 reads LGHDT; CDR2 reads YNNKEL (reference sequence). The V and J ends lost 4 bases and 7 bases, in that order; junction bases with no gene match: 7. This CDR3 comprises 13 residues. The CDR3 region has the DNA TGTGCCAGCAGCCGGGAGGGGTTCGGGGAGCAGTACTTC. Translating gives CASSREGFGEQYF.

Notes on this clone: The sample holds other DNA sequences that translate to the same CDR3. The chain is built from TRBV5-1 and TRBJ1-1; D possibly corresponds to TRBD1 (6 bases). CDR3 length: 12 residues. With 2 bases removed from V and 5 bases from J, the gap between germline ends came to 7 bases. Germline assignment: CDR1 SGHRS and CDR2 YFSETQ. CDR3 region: CASSLQGTEAFF. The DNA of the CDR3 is TGCGCCAGCAGCTTACAGGGAACTGAAGCTTTCTTT.

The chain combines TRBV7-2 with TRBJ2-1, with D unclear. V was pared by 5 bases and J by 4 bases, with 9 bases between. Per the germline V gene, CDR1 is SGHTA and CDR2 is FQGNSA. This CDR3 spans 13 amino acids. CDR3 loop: CASSQTVYNEQFF. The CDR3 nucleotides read TGTGCCAGCAGCCAAACAGTGTACAATGAGCAGTTCTTC.

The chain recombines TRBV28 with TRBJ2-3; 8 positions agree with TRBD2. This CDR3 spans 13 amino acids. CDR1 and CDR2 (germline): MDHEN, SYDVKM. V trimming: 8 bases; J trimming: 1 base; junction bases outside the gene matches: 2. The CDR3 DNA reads TGTGCCAGCCTGACTAGCGGCACAGATACGCAGTATTTT. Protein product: CASLTSGTDTQYF.

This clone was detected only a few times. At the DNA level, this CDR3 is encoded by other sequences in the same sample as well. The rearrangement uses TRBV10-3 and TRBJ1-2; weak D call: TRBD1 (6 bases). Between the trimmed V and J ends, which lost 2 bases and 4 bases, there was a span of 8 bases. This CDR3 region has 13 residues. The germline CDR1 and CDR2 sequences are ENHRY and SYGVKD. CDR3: CAISERTVYGYTF. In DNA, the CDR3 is TGTGCCATCAGTGAGCGGACAGTCTATGGCTACACCTTC.

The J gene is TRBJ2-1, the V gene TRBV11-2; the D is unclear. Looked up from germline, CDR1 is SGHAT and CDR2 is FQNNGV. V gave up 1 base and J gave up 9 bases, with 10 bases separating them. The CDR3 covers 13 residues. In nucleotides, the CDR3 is TGTGCCAGCAGCTTAGGCAGTCTTGGTGAGCAGTTCTTC. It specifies CASSLGSLGEQFF.

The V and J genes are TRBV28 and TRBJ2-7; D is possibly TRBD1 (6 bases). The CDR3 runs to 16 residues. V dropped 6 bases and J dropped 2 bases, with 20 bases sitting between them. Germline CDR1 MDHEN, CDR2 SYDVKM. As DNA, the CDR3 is TGTGCCAGCAGCGTAGGGGGTGGCCCGGAGCCCTACGAGCAGTACTTC. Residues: CASSVGGGPEPYEQYF.

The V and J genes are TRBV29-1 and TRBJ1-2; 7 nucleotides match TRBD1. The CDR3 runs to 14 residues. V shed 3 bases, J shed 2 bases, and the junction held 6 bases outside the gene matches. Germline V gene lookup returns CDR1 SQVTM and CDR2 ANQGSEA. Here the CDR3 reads CSVEMRGPNYGYTF. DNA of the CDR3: TGCAGCGTTGAGATGAGGGGGCCGAACTATGGCTACACCTTC.

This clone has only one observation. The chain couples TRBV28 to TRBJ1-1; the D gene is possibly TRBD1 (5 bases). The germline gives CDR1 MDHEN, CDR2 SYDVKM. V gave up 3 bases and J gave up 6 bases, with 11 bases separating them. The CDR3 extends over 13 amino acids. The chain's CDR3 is CASSFRSGAEAFF. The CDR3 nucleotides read TGTGCCAGCAGTTTCCGTTCGGGGGCTGAAGCTTTCTTT.

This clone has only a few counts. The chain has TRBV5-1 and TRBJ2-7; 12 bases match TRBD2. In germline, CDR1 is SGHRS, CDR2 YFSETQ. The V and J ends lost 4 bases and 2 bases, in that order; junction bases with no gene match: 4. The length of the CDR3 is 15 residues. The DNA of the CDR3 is TGCGCCAGCAGCGTTGGACTAGCGGGAACCTACGAGCAGTACTTC. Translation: CASSVGLAGTYEQYF.

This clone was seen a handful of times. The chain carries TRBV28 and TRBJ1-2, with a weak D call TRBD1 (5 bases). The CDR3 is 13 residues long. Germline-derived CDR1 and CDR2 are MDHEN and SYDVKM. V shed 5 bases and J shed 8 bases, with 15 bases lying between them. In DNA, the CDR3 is TGTGCCAGCAGTGTACAGGTAACGGAAGGCTACACCTTC. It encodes CASSVQVTEGYTF.

CDR3 sequence reads: CASSPTGKGGNTIYF. CDR3 in DNA: TGTGCCAGCAGCCCAACCGGGAAGGGAGGAAACACCATATATTTT. The genes are TRBV7-6 and TRBJ1-3; no definite D call. V was pared by 5 bases and J by 4 bases, with 15 bases between. The CDR3 loop spans 15 amino acids. The germline V gene has CDR1 SGHVS and CDR2 FNYEAQ.

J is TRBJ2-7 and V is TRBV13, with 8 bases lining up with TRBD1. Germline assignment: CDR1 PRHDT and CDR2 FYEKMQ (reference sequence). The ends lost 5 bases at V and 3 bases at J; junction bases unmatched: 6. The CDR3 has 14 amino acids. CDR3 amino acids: CASSPGTGGYEQYF. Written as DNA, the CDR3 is TGTGCCAGCAGCCCCGGGACAGGCGGCTACGAGCAGTACTTC. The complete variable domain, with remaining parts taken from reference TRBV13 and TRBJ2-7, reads AAGVIQSPRHLIKEKRETATLKCYPIPRHDTVYWYQQGPGQDPQFLISFYEKMQSDKGSIPDRFSAQQFSDYHSELNMSSLELGDSALYFCASSPGTGGYEQYFGPGTRLTVT.

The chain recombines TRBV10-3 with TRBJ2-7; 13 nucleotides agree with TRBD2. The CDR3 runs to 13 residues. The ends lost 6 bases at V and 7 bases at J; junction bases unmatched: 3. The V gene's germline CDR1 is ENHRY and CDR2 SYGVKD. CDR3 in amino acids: CAIRGLAGSEQYF. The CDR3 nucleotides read TGTGCCATCAGGGGACTAGCGGGATCTGAGCAGTACTTC.

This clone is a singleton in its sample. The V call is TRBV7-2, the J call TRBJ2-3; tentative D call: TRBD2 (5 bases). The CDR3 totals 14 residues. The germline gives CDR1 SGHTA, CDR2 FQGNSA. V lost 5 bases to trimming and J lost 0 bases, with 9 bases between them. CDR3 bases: TGTGCCAGCAGCACGTGGACTAGCACAGATACGCAGTATTTT. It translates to CASSTWTSTDTQYF.

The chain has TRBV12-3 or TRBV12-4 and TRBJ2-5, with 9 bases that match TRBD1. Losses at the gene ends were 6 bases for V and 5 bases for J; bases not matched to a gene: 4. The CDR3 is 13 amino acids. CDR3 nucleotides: TGTGCCAGCAGGGACAGGGGATTGGAGACCCAGTACTTC. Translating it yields CASRDRGLETQYF.

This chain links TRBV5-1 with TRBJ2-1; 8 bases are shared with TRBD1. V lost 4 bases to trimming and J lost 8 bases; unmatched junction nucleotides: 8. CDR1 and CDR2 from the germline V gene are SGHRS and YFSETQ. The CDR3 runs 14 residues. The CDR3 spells CASSEWTGRDEQFF. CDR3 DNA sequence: TGCGCCAGCAGCGAGTGGACAGGGCGCGATGAGCAGTTCTTC. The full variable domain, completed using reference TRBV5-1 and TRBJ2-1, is KAGVTQTPRYLIKTRGQQVTLSCSPISGHRSVSWYQQTPGQGLQFLFEYFSETQRNKGNFPGRFSGRQFSNSRSEMNVSTLELGDSALYLCASSEWTGRDEQFFGPGTRLTVL.

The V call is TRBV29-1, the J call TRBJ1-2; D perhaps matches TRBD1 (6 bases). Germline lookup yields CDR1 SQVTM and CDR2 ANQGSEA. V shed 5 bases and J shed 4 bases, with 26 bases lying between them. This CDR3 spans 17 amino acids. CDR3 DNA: TGCAGCGTTCCCCAAGATCCCGGGACAAACCCATTCTATGGCTACACCTTC. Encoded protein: CSVPQDPGTNPFYGYTF.

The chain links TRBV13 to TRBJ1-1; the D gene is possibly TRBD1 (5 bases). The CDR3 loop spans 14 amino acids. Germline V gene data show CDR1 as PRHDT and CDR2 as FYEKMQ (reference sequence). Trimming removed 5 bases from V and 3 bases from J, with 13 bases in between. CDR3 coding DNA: TGTGCCAGCAGCCGACAGCGAGAGTACACTGAAGCTTTCTTT. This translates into CASSRQREYTEAFF.

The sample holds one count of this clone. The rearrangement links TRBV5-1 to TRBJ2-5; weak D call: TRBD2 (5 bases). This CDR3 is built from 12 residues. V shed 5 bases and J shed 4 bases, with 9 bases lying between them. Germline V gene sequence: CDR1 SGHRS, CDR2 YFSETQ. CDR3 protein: CASREGRETQYF. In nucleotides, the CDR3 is TGCGCCAGCAGGGAAGGGAGAGAGACCCAGTACTTC. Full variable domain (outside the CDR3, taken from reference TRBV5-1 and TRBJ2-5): KAGVTQTPRYLIKTRGQQVTLSCSPISGHRSVSWYQQTPGQGLQFLFEYFSETQRNKGNFPGRFSGRQFSNSRSEMNVSTLELGDSALYLCASREGRETQYFGPGTRLLVL.

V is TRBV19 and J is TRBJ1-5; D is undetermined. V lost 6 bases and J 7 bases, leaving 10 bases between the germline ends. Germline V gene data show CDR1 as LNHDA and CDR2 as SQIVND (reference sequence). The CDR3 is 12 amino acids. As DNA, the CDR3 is TGTGCCAGTAGGAGCCCCAACCAGCCCCAGCATTTT. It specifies CASRSPNQPQHF.

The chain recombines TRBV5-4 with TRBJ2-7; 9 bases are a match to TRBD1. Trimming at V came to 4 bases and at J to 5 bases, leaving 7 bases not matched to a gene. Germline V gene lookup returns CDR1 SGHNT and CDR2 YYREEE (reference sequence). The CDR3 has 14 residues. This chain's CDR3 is CASSIGTGPNEQYF. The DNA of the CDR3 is TGTGCCAGCAGCATCGGGACAGGGCCTAACGAGCAGTACTTC.

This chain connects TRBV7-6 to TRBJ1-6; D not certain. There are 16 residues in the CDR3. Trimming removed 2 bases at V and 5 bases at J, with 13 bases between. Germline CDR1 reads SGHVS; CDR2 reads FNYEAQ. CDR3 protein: CASSLRLNSNNSPLHF. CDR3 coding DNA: TGTGCCAGCAGCTTACGTTTGAACAGCAATAATTCACCCCTCCACTTT.

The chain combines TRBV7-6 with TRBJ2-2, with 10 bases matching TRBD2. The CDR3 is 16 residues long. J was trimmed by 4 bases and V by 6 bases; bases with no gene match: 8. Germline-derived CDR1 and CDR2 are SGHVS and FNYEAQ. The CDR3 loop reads CASRGAGGLGTGELFF. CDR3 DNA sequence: TGTGCCAGCAGAGGAGCGGGAGGGCTCGGCACCGGGGAGCTGTTTTTT.

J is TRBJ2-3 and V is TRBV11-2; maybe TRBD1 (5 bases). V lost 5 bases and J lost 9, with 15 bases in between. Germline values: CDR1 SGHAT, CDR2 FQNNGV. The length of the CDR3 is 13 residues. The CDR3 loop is CASSGASVKTQYF. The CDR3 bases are TGTGCCAGCAGCGGGGCCAGCGTCAAAACGCAGTATTTT.

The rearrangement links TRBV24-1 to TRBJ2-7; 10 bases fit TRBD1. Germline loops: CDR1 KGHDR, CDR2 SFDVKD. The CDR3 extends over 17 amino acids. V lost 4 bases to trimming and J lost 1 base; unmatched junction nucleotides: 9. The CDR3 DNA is TGTGCCACCAGTGACGCCGGGACAGGGGTCTATTCCTACGAGCAGTACTTC. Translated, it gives CATSDAGTGVYSYEQYF.

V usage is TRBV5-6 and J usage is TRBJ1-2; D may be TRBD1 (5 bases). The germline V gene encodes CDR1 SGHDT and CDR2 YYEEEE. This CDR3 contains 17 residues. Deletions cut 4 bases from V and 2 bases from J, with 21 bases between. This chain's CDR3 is CASSVAPLTELNYGYTF. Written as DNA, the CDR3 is TGTGCCAGCAGCGTTGCCCCGTTGACAGAACTAAACTATGGCTACACCTTC.

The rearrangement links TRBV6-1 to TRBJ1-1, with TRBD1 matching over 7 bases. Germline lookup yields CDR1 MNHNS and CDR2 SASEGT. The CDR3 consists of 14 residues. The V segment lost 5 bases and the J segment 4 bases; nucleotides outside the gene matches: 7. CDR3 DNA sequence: TGTGCCAGCAGTCCTAGACAGGGCTTCACTGAAGCTTTCTTT. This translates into CASSPRQGFTEAFF.

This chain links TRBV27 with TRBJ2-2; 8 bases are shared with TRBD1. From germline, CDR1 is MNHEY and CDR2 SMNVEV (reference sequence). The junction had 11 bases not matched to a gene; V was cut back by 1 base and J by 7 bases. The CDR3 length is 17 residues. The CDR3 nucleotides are TGTGCCAGCAGTTTATGGGGGGCAGGGGGCAGGGGCGGGGAGCTGTTTTTT. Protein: CASSLWGAGGRGGELFF.